This T cell receptor (beta chain) was recovered during a study of cytomegalovirus exposure and HLA in healthy donors. Whole-study findings and limits: TCR beta V- and J-gene trimming, according to a later analysis, was linked to a missense DCLRE1C variant. It was reportedly the case that the classifier diagnosed cytomegalovirus status with high specificity and sensitivity.

PCR involved 60 Vbeta and 13 Jbeta primers. Produced via immunoSEQ multiplex PCR; TCRdb's table is partial and in-frame only. In the table there are 100,000 or so clones, around 75% of which are singletons. Worth noting for this clone: Its antigen is not identified.

The germline V gene encodes CDR1 MNHNS and CDR2 SASEGT. CDR3 size: 15 residues. Unmatched junction bases numbered 13, after V lost 7 bases and J lost 5 bases. The sample taken for sequencing was PBMCs. This chain links TRBV6-1 with TRBJ2-7, with 8 bases that match TRBD1. This TCR came from a middle-aged man in good health and CMV-seronegative. The chain's CDR3 is CASKDRGPSLDEQYF. Here the CDR3 DNA reads TGTGCCAGCAAAGACAGGGGCCCTAGTCTTGACGAGCAGTACTTC.